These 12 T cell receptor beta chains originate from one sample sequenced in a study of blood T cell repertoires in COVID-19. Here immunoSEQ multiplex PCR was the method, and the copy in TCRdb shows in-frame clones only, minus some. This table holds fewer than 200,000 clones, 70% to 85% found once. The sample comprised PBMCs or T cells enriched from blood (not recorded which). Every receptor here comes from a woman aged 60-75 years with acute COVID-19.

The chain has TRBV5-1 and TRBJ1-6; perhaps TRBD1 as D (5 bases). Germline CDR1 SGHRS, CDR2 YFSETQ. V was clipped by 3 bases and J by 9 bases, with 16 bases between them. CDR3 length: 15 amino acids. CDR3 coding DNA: TGCGCCAGCAGCTCAACTGCGGGGCCCCGTTCACCCCTCCACTTT. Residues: CASSSTAGPRSPLHF.

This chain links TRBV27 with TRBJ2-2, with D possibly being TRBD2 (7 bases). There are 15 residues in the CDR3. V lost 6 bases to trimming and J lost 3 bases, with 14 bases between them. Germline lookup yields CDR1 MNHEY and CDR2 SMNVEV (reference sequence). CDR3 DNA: TGTGCCAGCAGACCCGGGGGGCTGGACACCGGGGAGCTGTTTTTT. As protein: CASRPGGLDTGELFF.

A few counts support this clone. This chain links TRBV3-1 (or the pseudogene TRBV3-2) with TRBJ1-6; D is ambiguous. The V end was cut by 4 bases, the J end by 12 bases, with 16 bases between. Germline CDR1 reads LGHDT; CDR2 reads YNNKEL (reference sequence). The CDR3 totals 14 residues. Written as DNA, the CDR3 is TGTGCCAGCAGCCCGCCACACAGACGCGTACCCCTCCACTTT. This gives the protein CASSPPHRRVPLHF.

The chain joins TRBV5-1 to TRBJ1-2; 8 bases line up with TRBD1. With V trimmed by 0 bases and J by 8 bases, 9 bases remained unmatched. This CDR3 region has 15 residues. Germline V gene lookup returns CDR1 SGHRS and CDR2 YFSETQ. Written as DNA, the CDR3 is TGCGCCAGCAGCTTGGCCACCACAGGGGGAAACGGCTACACCTTC. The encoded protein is CASSLATTGGNGYTF. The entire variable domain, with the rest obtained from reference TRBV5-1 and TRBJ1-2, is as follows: KAGVTQTPRYLIKTRGQQVTLSCSPISGHRSVSWYQQTPGQGLQFLFEYFSETQRNKGNFPGRFSGRQFSNSRSEMNVSTLELGDSALYLCASSLATTGGNGYTFGSGTRLTVV.

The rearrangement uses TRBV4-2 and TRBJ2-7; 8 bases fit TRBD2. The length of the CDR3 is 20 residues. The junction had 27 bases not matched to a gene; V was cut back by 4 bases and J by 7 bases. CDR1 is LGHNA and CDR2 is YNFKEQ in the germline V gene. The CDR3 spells CASSLLPDSFPGGRSREQYF. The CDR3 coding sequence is TGTGCCAGCAGCCTCCTACCGGACAGTTTTCCTGGCGGGAGGAGTAGGGAGCAGTACTTC.

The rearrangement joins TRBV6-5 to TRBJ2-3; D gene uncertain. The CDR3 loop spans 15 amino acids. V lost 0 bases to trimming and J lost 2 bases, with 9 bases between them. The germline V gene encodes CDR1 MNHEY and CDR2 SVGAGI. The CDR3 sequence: CASSYSYMYTDTQYF. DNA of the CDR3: TGTGCCAGCAGTTACTCGTACATGTACACAGATACGCAGTATTTT.

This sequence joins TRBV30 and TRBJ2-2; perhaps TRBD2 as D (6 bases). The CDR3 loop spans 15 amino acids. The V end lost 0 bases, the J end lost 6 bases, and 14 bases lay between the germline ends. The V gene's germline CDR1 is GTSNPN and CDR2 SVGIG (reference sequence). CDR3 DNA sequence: TGTGCCTGGAGTGTTCTGAGTGGGACTGCCGGGGAGCTGTTTTTT. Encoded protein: CAWSVLSGTAGELFF.

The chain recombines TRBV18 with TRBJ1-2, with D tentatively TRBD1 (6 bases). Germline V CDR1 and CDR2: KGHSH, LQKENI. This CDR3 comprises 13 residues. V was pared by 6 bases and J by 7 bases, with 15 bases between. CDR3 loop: CASSADSQAGYTF. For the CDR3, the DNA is TGTGCCAGCTCCGCGGACAGTCAGGCTGGCTACACCTTC. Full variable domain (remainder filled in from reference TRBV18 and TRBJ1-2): NAGVMQNPRHLVRRRGQEARLRCSPMKGHSHVYWYRQLPEEGLKFMVYLQKENIIDESGMPKERFSAEFPKEGPSILRIQQVVRGDSAAYFCASSADSQAGYTFGSGTRLTVV.

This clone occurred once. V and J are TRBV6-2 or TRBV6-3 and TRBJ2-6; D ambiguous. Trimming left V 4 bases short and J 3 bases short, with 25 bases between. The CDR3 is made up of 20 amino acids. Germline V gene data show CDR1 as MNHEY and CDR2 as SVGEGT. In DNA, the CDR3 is TGTGCCAGCAGTTCCACCACCCTCCGGCTGGGCCAACTTGGGGCCAACGTCCTGACTTTC. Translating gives CASSSTTLRLGQLGANVLTF.

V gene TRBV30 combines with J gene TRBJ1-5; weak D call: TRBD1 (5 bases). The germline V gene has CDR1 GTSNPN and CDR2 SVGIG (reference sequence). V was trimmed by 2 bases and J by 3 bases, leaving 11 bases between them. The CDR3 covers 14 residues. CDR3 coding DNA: TGTGCCTGGAGTCTAGGACAACCCAATCAGCCCCAGCATTTT. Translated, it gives CAWSLGQPNQPQHF.

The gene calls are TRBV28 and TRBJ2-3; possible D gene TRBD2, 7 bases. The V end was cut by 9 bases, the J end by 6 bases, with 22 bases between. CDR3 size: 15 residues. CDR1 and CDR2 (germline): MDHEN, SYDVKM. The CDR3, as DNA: TGTGCCAGTACAATTACGGGGGGCCGTTTTGATACGCAGTATTTT. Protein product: CASTITGGRFDTQYF.

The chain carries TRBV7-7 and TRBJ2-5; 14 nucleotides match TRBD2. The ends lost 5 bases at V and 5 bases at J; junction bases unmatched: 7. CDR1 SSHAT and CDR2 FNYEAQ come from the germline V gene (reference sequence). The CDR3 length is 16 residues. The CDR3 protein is CASSRSRTSGRETQYF. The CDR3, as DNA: TGTGCCAGCAGCCGCTCCCGGACTAGCGGGAGGGAGACCCAGTACTTC.